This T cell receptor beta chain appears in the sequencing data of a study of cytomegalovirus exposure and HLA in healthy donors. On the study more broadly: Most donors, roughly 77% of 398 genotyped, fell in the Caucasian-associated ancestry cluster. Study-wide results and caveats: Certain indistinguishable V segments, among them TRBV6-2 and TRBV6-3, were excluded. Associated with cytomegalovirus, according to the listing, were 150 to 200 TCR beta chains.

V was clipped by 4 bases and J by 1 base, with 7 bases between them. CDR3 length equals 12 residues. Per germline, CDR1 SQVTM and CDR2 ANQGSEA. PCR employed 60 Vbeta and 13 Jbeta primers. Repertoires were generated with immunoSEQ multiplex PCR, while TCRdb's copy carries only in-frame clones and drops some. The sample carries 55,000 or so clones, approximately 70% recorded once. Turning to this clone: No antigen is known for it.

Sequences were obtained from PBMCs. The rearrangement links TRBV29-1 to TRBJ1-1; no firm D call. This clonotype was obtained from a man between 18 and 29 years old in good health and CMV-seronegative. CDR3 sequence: CSVAVWNTEAFF. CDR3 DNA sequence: TGCAGCGTTGCAGTGTGGAACACTGAAGCTTTCTTT.